The 16 T cell receptor beta chains listed next were all sequenced from one sample in a study of cytomegalovirus exposure and HLA in healthy donors. Use of 60 Vbeta and 13 Jbeta primers characterized the PCR. Data came from immunoSEQ multiplex PCR; TCRdb stores just in-frame clones and leaves some out. In the table there are over 110,000 clones, 70% to 80% of which are singletons. Sequencing was carried out using PBMCs. Source of these receptors: a female donor in good health and CMV-seronegative.

The genes are TRBV11-3 and TRBJ2-1; D might be TRBD2 (7 bases). The germline V and J ends were trimmed by 3 bases and 4 bases, with 10 bases remaining between them. Looked up from germline, CDR1 is SGHNT and CDR2 is YENEEA. The CDR3 has 14 amino acids. DNA for the CDR3: TGTGCCAGCAGCTTGAGGGGGGGTTACAATGAGCAGTTCTTC. Its translation: CASSLRGGYNEQFF.

The V call is TRBV9, the J call TRBJ2-1; TRBD2 matches 7 bases. Per the germline V gene, CDR1 is SGDLS and CDR2 is YYNGEE. This CDR3 is 15 amino acids long. Germline trimming cut 0 bases from V and 2 bases from J; bases unmatched to any gene: 2. The CDR3 sequence: CASSVGAGPYNEQFF. CDR3 nucleotides: TGTGCCAGCAGCGTAGGAGCGGGACCCTACAATGAGCAGTTCTTC. The whole variable domain, remainder taken from reference TRBV9 and TRBJ2-1, is DSGVTQTPKHLITATGQRVTLRCSPRSGDLSVYWYQQSLDQGLQFLIQYYNGEERAKGNILERFSAQQFPDLHSELNLSSLELGDSALYFCASSVGAGPYNEQFFGPGTRLTVL.

V gene TRBV5-1 combines with J gene TRBJ2-5; no clear D gene. The V and J ends lost 1 base and 5 bases respectively, with 12 bases between them. In germline, CDR1 is SGHRS, CDR2 YFSETQ. The CDR3 totals 14 residues. The CDR3 DNA is TGCGCCAGCAGCTTGATCGGGTATGGGGAGACCCAGTACTTC. This codes for CASSLIGYGETQYF.

This clone showed up just a few times. Different DNA sequences within this sample yield the same CDR3. The rearrangement links TRBV7-9 to TRBJ2-2; tentative D call: TRBD1 (6 bases). CDR1 is SEHNR, CDR2 FQNEAQ, per germline (reference sequence). The CDR3 sequence is 13 residues long. Deletions cut 1 base from V and 6 bases from J, with 6 bases between. CDR3 in DNA: TGTGCCAGCAGCTTAGAGGGGGCCGGGGAGCTGTTTTTT. Protein product: CASSLEGAGELFF.

V and J are TRBV10-2 and TRBJ2-5; the match to TRBD2 covers 12 bases. Near its end, the DNA agrees better with TRBJ2-7, so the J call may be wrong. CDR1 WSHSY and CDR2 SAAADI come from the germline V gene. This CDR3 contains 16 residues. CDR3 in DNA: TGCGCCAGCAGTGAGGCTCCACTAGCGGGAGGCTACGAGCAGTACTTC. Its protein is CASSEAPLAGGYEQYF.

This clone has only one observation. This chain uses TRBV2 with TRBJ1-6; 7 bases are shared with TRBD1. Germline CDR1 reads SNHLY; CDR2 reads FYNNEI. V lost 4 bases and J lost 6; bases outside the gene matches: 3. This CDR3 contains 14 residues. For the CDR3, the DNA is TGTGCCAGCAGTGCTGACAGGGTTAATTCACCCCTCCACTTT. It codes for CASSADRVNSPLHF.

In regard to this clone: The same CDR3 arises from other DNA sequences in this sample as well. The chain links TRBV11-3 to TRBJ1-1; tentative D call: TRBD1 (6 bases). Germline V gene lookup returns CDR1 SGHNT and CDR2 YENEEA. Trimming pared 8 bases from V and 1 base from J, leaving 11 bases between. The CDR3 has 13 amino acids. CDR3 sequence (DNA): TGTGCCAGCTCGTTACAGGGGAACACTGAAGCTTTCTTT. It codes for CASSLQGNTEAFF. Filled out from reference TRBV11-3 and TRBJ1-1, the complete variable domain reads EAGVVQSPRYKIIEKKQPVAFWCNPISGHNTLYWYLQNLGQGPELLIRYENEEAVDDSQLPKDRFSAERLKGVDSTLKIQPAELGDSAVYLCASSLQGNTEAFFGQGTRLTVV.

The chain has TRBV19 and TRBJ2-1, with TRBD2 matching 11 bases. In germline, CDR1 is LNHDA, CDR2 SQIVND (reference sequence). The CDR3 totals 15 residues. The V and J ends lost 5 bases and 9 bases, in that order; junction bases with no gene match: 9. CDR3 loop: CASSSRLAGPREQFF. The CDR3 bases are TGTGCCAGTAGTTCCAGACTAGCGGGGCCTCGTGAGCAGTTCTTC.

The rearrangement joins TRBV30 to TRBJ1-2; maybe TRBD1 (5 bases). The CDR3 runs to 12 residues. The germline gives CDR1 GTSNPN, CDR2 SVGIG (reference sequence). The ends were cut back, 8 bases at V and 8 bases at J, with 18 bases in the middle. CDR3 sequence reads: CAAREAEEGYTF. As DNA, the CDR3 is TGTGCCGCCAGGGAGGCGGAGGAGGGCTACACCTTC. Full variable domain (remainder filled in from reference TRBV30 and TRBJ1-2): SQTIHQWPATLVQPVGSPLSLECTVEGTSNPNLYWYRQAAGRGLQLLFYSVGIGQISSEVPQNLSASRPQDRQFILSSKKLLLSDSGFYLCAAREAEEGYTFGSGTRLTVV.

The chain employs TRBV5-1 and TRBJ2-7; TRBD2 matches at 7 bases. Germline loops: CDR1 SGHRS, CDR2 YFSETQ. The V gene end was trimmed by 2 bases and the J gene end by 2 bases; junction bases not matched to a gene: 7. The CDR3 is 15 amino acids. As DNA, the CDR3 is TGCGCCAGCAGCTTATATCCGGGAGGAACCTACGAGCAGTACTTC. This encodes CASSLYPGGTYEQYF.

The rearrangement links TRBV7-6 to TRBJ2-7; D might be TRBD2 (5 bases). V lost 7 bases and J 2 bases, leaving 24 bases between the germline ends. CDR3 size: 17 residues. Germline V gene sequence: CDR1 SGHVS, CDR2 FNYEAQ. CDR3 sequence (DNA): TGTGCCAGCAACCCGAGGGCAGGTCCCACTACTCCCTACGAGCAGTACTTC. Its translation is CASNPRAGPTTPYEQYF.

The chain combines TRBV9 with TRBJ1-1, with D possibly TRBD1 on 6 matching bases. The germline CDR1 and CDR2 sequences are SGDLS and YYNGEE. There are 18 residues in the CDR3. Between the trimmed V and J ends, which lost 0 bases and 2 bases, there was a span of 20 bases. CDR3 residues: CASSVVEQGSLGNTEAFF. DNA for the CDR3: TGTGCCAGCAGCGTAGTAGAACAGGGTTCCCTCGGAAACACTGAAGCTTTCTTT.

The V call is TRBV9, the J call TRBJ2-1, with 8 bases identical to TRBD2. With V trimmed by 3 bases and J by 2 bases, 7 bases remained unmatched. The CDR3 is 16 amino acids. The germline CDR1 and CDR2 sequences are SGDLS and YYNGEE. This CDR3 reads CASSAFSGTAYNEQFF. DNA of the CDR3: TGTGCCAGCAGCGCCTTTAGCGGGACCGCCTACAATGAGCAGTTCTTC.

The chain is built from TRBV11-2 and TRBJ2-7, with 10 bases that match TRBD1. The CDR3 runs to 14 residues. V lost 4 bases to trimming and J lost 1 base; unmatched junction nucleotides: 1. Looked up from germline, CDR1 is SGHAT and CDR2 is FQNNGV. The CDR3 loop is CASSSDRGSYEQYF. CDR3 nucleotide sequence: TGTGCCAGCAGCTCGGACAGGGGGTCCTACGAGCAGTACTTC.

The V gene is TRBV29-1, the J gene TRBJ2-3, with 8 bases identical to TRBD2. This CDR3 spans 13 amino acids. V lost 8 bases to trimming and J lost 6 bases; unmatched junction nucleotides: 10. CDR1 and CDR2 (germline): SQVTM, ANQGSEA. In DNA form, the CDR3 reads TGCAGCAGTTTCAGCGGGAGTTCGGATACGCAGTATTTT. Amino acids: CSSFSGSSDTQYF.

This chain links TRBV7-2 with TRBJ2-4, with a weak D call TRBD1 (5 bases). The CDR3 is 12 amino acids. CDR1 is SGHTA, CDR2 FQGNSA, per germline. The germline V and J ends were trimmed by 5 bases and 6 bases, with 8 bases remaining between them. CDR3 residues: CASSQDTNIQYF. For the CDR3, the DNA is TGTGCCAGCAGCCAGGACACAAACATTCAGTACTTC.